This T cell receptor beta chain emerged from a study of T cells after yellow fever vaccination. CDR1 is SGHTA, CDR2 FQGNSA, per germline. This CDR3 contains 14 residues. Between the trimmed V and J ends, which lost 5 bases and 5 bases, there was a span of 15 bases. TCRdb passed the 5' RACE reads through MiXCR, listing each CDR3 protein once. Among 300,000 to 400,000 distinct CDR3 sequences listed, approximately 4.2% were seen once. This TCR was sampled from a man younger than 35 who received the YFV17D yellow fever vaccine. This chain links TRBV7-2 with TRBJ1-2; the D is unclear. The material sequenced was PBMCs, taken 5 days after the yellow fever booster vaccination. CDR3 residues: CASSVGRVEYGYTF. CDR3 coding DNA: TGTGCCAGCAGCGTAGGCCGGGTGGAGTATGGCTACACCTTC.